This entry is about one T cell receptor (beta chain). Some clones are missing from TCRdb's copy, which holds only in-frame ones; the method was immunoSEQ multiplex PCR. Here the sample spans around 94,000 clones, roughly 87% being singletons. This CDR3 comprises 17 residues. Germline values: CDR1 SNHLY, CDR2 FYNNEI. V gave up 0 bases and J gave up 9 bases, with 18 bases separating them. These data originate in a study of blood T cell repertoires in COVID-19. The receptor was derived from a man aged 50 to 59 with active COVID-19. V is TRBV2 and J is TRBJ1-6, with no clear D. Input material: peripheral blood. CDR3 bases: TGTGCCAGCAGTGAAGCGCTCAATGGAGGGAATGGTTCACCCCTCCACTTT. Translating it yields CASSEALNGGNGSPLHF.